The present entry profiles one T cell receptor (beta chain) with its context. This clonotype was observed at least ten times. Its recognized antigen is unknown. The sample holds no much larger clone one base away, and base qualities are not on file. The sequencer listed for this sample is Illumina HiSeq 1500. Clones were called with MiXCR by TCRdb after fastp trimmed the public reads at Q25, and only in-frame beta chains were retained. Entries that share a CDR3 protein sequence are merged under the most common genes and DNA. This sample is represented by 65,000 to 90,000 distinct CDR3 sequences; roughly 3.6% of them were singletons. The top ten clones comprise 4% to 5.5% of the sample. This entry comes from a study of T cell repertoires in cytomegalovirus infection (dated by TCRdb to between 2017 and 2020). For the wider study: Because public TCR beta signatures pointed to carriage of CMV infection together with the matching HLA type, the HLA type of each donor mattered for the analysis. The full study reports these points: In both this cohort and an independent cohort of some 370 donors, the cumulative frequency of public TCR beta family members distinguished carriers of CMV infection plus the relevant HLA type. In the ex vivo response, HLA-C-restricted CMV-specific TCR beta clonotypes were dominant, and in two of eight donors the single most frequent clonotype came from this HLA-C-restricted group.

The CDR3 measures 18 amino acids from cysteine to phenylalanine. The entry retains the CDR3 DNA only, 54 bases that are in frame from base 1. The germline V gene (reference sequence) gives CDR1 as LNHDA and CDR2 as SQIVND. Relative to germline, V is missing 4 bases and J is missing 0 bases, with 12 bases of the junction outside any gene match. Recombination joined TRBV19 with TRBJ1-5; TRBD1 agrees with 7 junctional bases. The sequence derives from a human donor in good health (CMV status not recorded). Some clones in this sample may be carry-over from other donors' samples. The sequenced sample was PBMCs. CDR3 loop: CASSTPPGQTYSNQPQHF. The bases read TGTGCCAGTAGTACTCCCCCGGGACAGACTTATAGCAATCAGCCCCAGCATTTT.